Listed below are T cell receptor beta chains from one sample, sequenced in a study of control samples from healthy donors and cancer patients. Data came from immunoSEQ multiplex PCR; TCRdb stores just in-frame clones and leaves some out. The sample holds roughly 83,000 clones; roughly four fifths are singletons and the top ten take about 10%. Sequenced: blood. The receptors stem from a woman aged 55-69 years in good health. The CDR3 runs from the conserved cysteine through the conserved F or W. D genes are given only for firm matches. Not all rows give a size; the values are once, few, many and, for expanded clones, a class.

clone_size	d_call	v_call	j_call	cdr3_aa	cdr3_nt
once	TRBD1	TRBV4-1	TRBJ2-4	CASSQAGGVKDF	TGCGCCAGCAGCCAAGCAGGGGGCGTTAAGGACTTC
-	TRBD1	TRBV27	TRBJ2-7	CASSTHRGPSYEQYF	TGTGCCAGCAGTACCCACAGGGGGCCGAGTTACGAGCAGTACTTC
-	TRBD2	TRBV2	TRBJ2-5	CASSEPGGGTQYF	TGTGCCAGCAGTGAACCCGGGGGGGGGACCCAGTACTTC
-	-	TRBV19	TRBJ1-2	CANYWTNGYGYTF	TGTGCCAATTATTGGACAAATGGGTATGGCTACACCTTC
-	-	TRBV12-3/TRBV12-4	TRBJ1-1	CASSYPGHGAFF	TGTGCCAGCAGTTATCCGGGACACGGAGCTTTCTTT
-	-	TRBV24-1	TRBJ1-4	CATRAGENEKLFF	TGTGCCACCCGGGCTGGGGAAAATGAAAAACTGTTTTTT
-	-	TRBV28	TRBJ1-6	CASSFVMREENNSPLHF	TGTGCCAGCAGTTTCGTAATGAGGGAGGAGAATAATTCACCCCTCCACTTT
-	-	TRBV28	TRBJ1-6	CASSLWQGGNNSPLHF	TGTGCCAGCAGTTTATGGCAGGGAGGAAACAATTCACCCCTCCACTTT
-	TRBD1	TRBV7-2	TRBJ2-1	CASSRDRSYNEQFF	TGTGCCAGCAGCCGGGACAGGTCCTACAATGAGCAGTTCTTC
-	TRBD1	TRBV5-1	TRBJ2-6	CASSPGGSGANVLTF	TGCGCCAGCAGCCCAGGGGGCTCTGGGGCCAACGTCCTGACTTTC
-	TRBD1	TRBV24-1	TRBJ2-7	CATSEGGTGSSEQYF	TGTGCCACCAGTGAGGGAGGGACAGGGTCCTCCGAGCAGTACTTC